The rows below give T cell receptor beta chains drawn from one sample of a study of blood T cell repertoires in COVID-19. Data came from immunoSEQ multiplex PCR; TCRdb stores just in-frame clones and leaves some out. The data contain 270,000 or so clones, approximately 82% of them singletons. Source material: peripheral blood. The source of these receptors is a woman aged 18-29 years with acute or convalescent COVID-19. Each CDR3 is given with its conserved first and last residue. The D gene is left open where the match is weak. A row's size may be missing; if present it is once, few, many or a size class.

TRBJ1-2 - - TRBV19 TGTGCCAGTAGCACCGGAGCACCAGGGGCGACCTATGGCTACACCTTC CASSTGAPGATYGYTF
TRBJ1-5 TRBD1 - TRBV19 TGTGCCAGTAGTATCAGACAGGGGAATCAGCCCCAGCATTTT CASSIRQGNQPQHF
TRBJ2-1 TRBD2 - TRBV11-2 TGTGCCAGCAGCTTAGTACTAGCGGATTACAATGAGCAGTTCTTC CASSLVLADYNEQFF
TRBJ2-7 TRBD2 - TRBV7-6 TGTGCCAGCAGCTTAGCGGGCGGGAGGGGATCCTACGAGCAGTACTTC CASSLAGGRGSYEQYF
TRBJ2-2 TRBD1 - TRBV5-5 TGTGCCAGCAGCCCGACCTACAGGGGAATCTTCACCGGGGAGCTGTTTTTT CASSPTYRGIFTGELFF
TRBJ2-7 TRBD1 - TRBV5-1 TGCGCCAGCAGCGTAAAAACCACGAGACAGGGAACTACCTACGGGCAGTACTTC CASSVKTTRQGTTYGQYF
TRBJ2-1 - - TRBV4-3 TGCGCCAGCAGCCACCCCCCCTTTCTAAAAAGGAACGGGTACAATGAGCAGTTCTTC CASSHPPFLKRNGYNEQFF
TRBJ2-7 TRBD2 - TRBV7-2 TGTGCCAGCAGCTTACGGGGGGAATGGTACGAGCAGTACTTC CASSLRGEWYEQYF
TRBJ1-2 TRBD1 - TRBV6-6 TGTGCCAGCAGTTTTGACGCCGGGACAGCTCCGGGGGGCTACACCTTC CASSFDAGTAPGGYTF
TRBJ2-3 - once TRBV3-1/TRBV3-2 TGTGCCAGCAGCCAAAGACAGGCCCCAGATACGCAGTATTTT CASSQRQAPDTQYF
TRBJ1-2 - - TRBV28 TGTGCCAGCAGTTTATCACAGAGCTATGGCTACACCTTC CASSLSQSYGYTF
TRBJ2-2 TRBD2 - TRBV18 TGTGCCAGCTCACCAGTAGCGGGAGCCGCCGGGGAGCTGTTTTTT CASSPVAGAAGELFF
TRBJ1-1 - - TRBV27 TGTGCCAGCAGTTTATCCGGGGACATGAACACTGAAGCTTTCTTT CASSLSGDMNTEAFF
TRBJ2-5 - - TRBV13 TGTGCCAGCAGCTTACTGTCCGGGAACCAAGAGACCCAGTACTTC CASSLLSGNQETQYF
TRBJ1-4 - - TRBV18 TGTGCCAGCTCACCCCCTTTACAGGGTAATGAAAAACTGTTTTTT CASSPPLQGNEKLFF
TRBJ2-5 TRBD2 - TRBV2 TGTGCCAGCAGTGAAGTTGCGGGAGGGCCATCGGGGGAGACCCAGTACTTC CASSEVAGGPSGETQYF
TRBJ2-7 - - TRBV7-2 TGTGCCAGCAGACCATCCCGCGGGCGGACGACCTACGAGCAGTACTTC CASRPSRGRTTYEQYF
TRBJ2-5 TRBD2 - TRBV6-4 TGTGCCAGCAGTGCCCTAGCGGGAACAAGCGAGACCCAGTACTTC CASSALAGTSETQYF
TRBJ1-2 - - TRBV12-2 TGTGCAAGTCGCTTAGCGTCCCAGGGGAACTATGGCTACACCTTC CASRLASQGNYGYTF
TRBJ1-4 TRBD1 once TRBV28 TGTGCCAGCCTACAAGGGGACAGGGCCGAAAAACTGTTTTTT CASLQGDRAEKLFF
TRBJ2-6 - - TRBV27 TGTGCCAGCAGTCAGCAGGTAAAAGCTGGGGCCAACGTCCTGACTTTC CASSQQVKAGANVLTF
TRBJ2-7 TRBD2 - TRBV5-3 TGTGCCAGAAGCGAAATAGCGGGAGCCTACGAGCAGTACTTC CARSEIAGAYEQYF
TRBJ1-2 TRBD1 - TRBV7-2 TGTGCCAGCAGCTCCGGACAGGGGGGGTATGGCTACACCTTC CASSSGQGGYGYTF
TRBJ2-1 TRBD1 few TRBV6-5 TGTGCCAGCAGATCCGGGACAGGGAATGATGAGCAGTTCTTC CASRSGTGNDEQFF
TRBJ2-1 - - TRBV4-1 TGCGCCAGCAGCCAAGTCGGCAATGAGCAGTTCTTC CASSQVGNEQFF
TRBJ2-7 - - TRBV10-1 TGCGCCACCACCCTGTGGGGACAGAAAAGCGGGGACCGCGGGAGGTTGGGCTACGAGCAGTACTTC CATTLWGQKSGDRGRLGYEQYF
TRBJ1-1 - once TRBV7-3 TGTGCCAGCAGCAGATTCCGGACAGACAACACTGAAGCTTTCTTT CASSRFRTDNTEAFF